These 22 T cell receptor beta chains came from one sample sequenced in a study of shared clonotypes between healthy human individuals. Sequencing was performed with immunoSEQ multiplex PCR; in TCRdb, only in-frame clones are kept and a portion is missing. The table shows roughly 1.5 million clones, with approximately 98% occurring only once. Sequencing was done on a sample of naive CD4+ T cells sorted from blood. Subset noted: CD45RA+ positively selected. Every receptor here comes from a man aged 30 to 39 in good health.

On this clone itself: The same CDR3 is also encoded by other DNA sequences in this sample. The genes are TRBV19 and TRBJ2-5; 10 bases line up with TRBD1. Trimming at V came to 6 bases and at J to 4 bases, leaving 5 bases not matched to a gene. CDR1 is LNHDA and CDR2 is SQIVND in the germline V gene (reference sequence). The CDR3 sequence is 14 residues long. The CDR3 DNA is TGTGCCAGTAGCCGGGACAGGGGACGAGAGACCCAGTACTTC. It encodes CASSRDRGRETQYF.

The rearrangement uses TRBV5-1 and TRBJ2-5; D is possibly TRBD1 (5 bases). The germline V and J ends were trimmed by 1 base and 5 bases, with 12 bases remaining between them. Germline loops: CDR1 SGHRS, CDR2 YFSETQ. The CDR3 has 14 residues. CDR3 residues: CASSLRQYSETQYF. DNA of the CDR3: TGCGCCAGCAGCTTGCGACAGTATTCGGAGACCCAGTACTTC.

The V and J genes are TRBV25-1 and TRBJ2-3, with 9 bases matching TRBD1. The V segment lost 6 bases and the J segment 6 bases; nucleotides outside the gene matches: 4. The CDR3 is 13 residues long. Germline V gene sequence: CDR1 MGHDK, CDR2 SYGVNS. The CDR3 coding sequence is TGTGCCAGCAGGGACAGGGGAGGGGATACGCAGTATTTT. Protein sequence: CASRDRGGDTQYF. Drawing the rest from reference TRBV25-1 and TRBJ2-3, the complete variable domain is EADIYQTPRYLVIGTGKKITLECSQTMGHDKMYWYQQDPGMELHLIHYSYGVNSTEKGDLSSESTVSRIRTEHFPLTLESARPSHTSQYLCASRDRGGDTQYFGPGTRLTVL.

The chain uses TRBV29-1 and TRBJ2-2, with 9 nucleotides matching TRBD1. The CDR3 has 12 residues. J lost 7 bases, V lost 5 bases, and 2 bases had no gene match. CDR1 is SQVTM, CDR2 ANQGSEA, per germline. CDR3 residues: CSVRQGGGELFF. The CDR3 DNA follows: TGCAGCGTTCGACAGGGGGGCGGGGAGCTGTTTTTT.

J is TRBJ2-5 and V is TRBV28, with 10 bases lining up with TRBD2. The ends lost 6 bases at V and 5 bases at J; junction bases unmatched: 9. The CDR3 length is 15 residues. Per the germline V gene, CDR1 is MDHEN and CDR2 is SYDVKM. CDR3 amino acids: CASRLLAGAYETQYF. The CDR3 coding sequence is TGTGCCAGCAGGCTTCTAGCGGGAGCATATGAGACCCAGTACTTC.

The chain employs TRBV29-1 and TRBJ2-1; unclear D gene. CDR1 and CDR2 from the germline V gene are SQVTM and ANQGSEA. Trimming left V 3 bases short and J 2 bases short, with 11 bases between. CDR3 size: 14 residues. The CDR3 protein is CSVDVLGTYNEQFF. Here the CDR3 DNA reads TGCAGCGTTGATGTACTGGGGACCTACAATGAGCAGTTCTTC.

CDR3 sequence reads: CASSPPGELFF. The CDR3 DNA reads as TGTGCCAGCAGCCCCCCCGGGGAGCTGTTTTTT. This chain joins TRBV7-2 and TRBJ2-2; D gene unclear. The CDR3 has 11 amino acids. Germline CDR1 and CDR2: SGHTA and FQGNSA. Trimming took off 5 bases at V and 6 bases at J, with 4 bases between the two ends.

The chain has TRBV5-1 and TRBJ2-5; the match to TRBD2 covers 7 bases. Trimming took 0 bases from V and 1 from J; bases not matched to a gene: 6. Per germline, CDR1 SGHRS and CDR2 YFSETQ. CDR3 length equals 16 residues. For the CDR3, the DNA is TGCGCCAGCAGCTTGGTCGGGGGGTTCGGCCAAGAGACCCAGTACTTC. Translated: CASSLVGGFGQETQYF.

This CDR3 reads CASSLTGTPNEQYF. The CDR3 bases are TGTGCCAGCAGCTTGACAGGGACCCCGAACGAGCAGTACTTC. The rearrangement links TRBV7-9 to TRBJ2-7, with TRBD1 matching over 7 bases. The germline gives CDR1 SEHNR, CDR2 FQNEAQ (reference sequence). This CDR3 is 14 amino acids long. The junction had 7 bases not matched to a gene; V was cut back by 3 bases and J by 5 bases.

The chain has TRBV5-8 and TRBJ1-1, with a weak D call TRBD1 (6 bases). The CDR3 sequence is 14 residues long. Trimming pared 5 bases from V and 5 bases from J, leaving 16 bases between. CDR1 is SGHTS, CDR2 YDEGEE, per germline. CDR3 protein: CASRQGYGRTEAFF. The DNA of the CDR3 is TGTGCCAGCAGACAGGGTTATGGGAGGACTGAAGCTTTCTTT.

The chain uses TRBV19 and TRBJ1-1, with D tentatively TRBD1 (5 bases). CDR1 and CDR2 (germline): LNHDA, SQIVND (reference sequence). The CDR3 contains 15 residues. Trimming stripped 9 bases from V and 1 base from J, with 18 bases between. The CDR3 nucleotides are TGTGCCAGCGCCCCCTACGGGGGGGAGAACACTGAAGCTTTCTTT. Its protein is CASAPYGGENTEAFF.

The chain links TRBV28 to TRBJ2-3; a possible D gene is TRBD2 (5 bases). Trimming removed 5 bases from V and 3 bases from J, with 18 bases in between. The length of the CDR3 is 16 residues. Germline assignment: CDR1 MDHEN and CDR2 SYDVKM. CDR3 sequence (DNA): TGTGCCAGCAGTCCTCGGATTGGGAGTGCAACAGATACGCAGTATTTT. This encodes CASSPRIGSATDTQYF.

This clone is a singleton in its sample. The V and J genes are TRBV11-2 and TRBJ2-7; D is unclear. CDR1 is SGHAT and CDR2 is FQNNGV in the germline V gene. With 5 bases removed from V and 4 bases from J, the gap between germline ends came to 18 bases. This CDR3 spans 15 amino acids. The CDR3 nucleotides are TGTGCCAGCAGCCAGCGCCTCTCGTCGCCTTACGAGCAGTACTTC. As protein: CASSQRLSSPYEQYF. Supplemented by reference TRBV11-2 and TRBJ2-7, the full variable domain reads EAGVAQSPRYKIIEKRQSVAFWCNPISGHATLYWYQQILGQGPKLLIQFQNNGVVDDSQLPKDRFSAERLKGVDSTLKIQPAKLEDSAVYLCASSQRLSSPYEQYFGPGTRLTVT.

The count of this clone is one. This chain uses TRBV29-1 with TRBJ2-7; a weak D match, TRBD1 (6 bases). Trimming left V 6 bases short and J 1 base short, with 16 bases between. The germline V gene has CDR1 SQVTM and CDR2 ANQGSEA. The CDR3 runs to 14 residues. The CDR3 here is CSVRYRVGSYEQYF. In nucleotides, the CDR3 is TGCAGCGTCCGATACAGGGTCGGGTCCTACGAGCAGTACTTC.

The chain couples TRBV2 to TRBJ2-3; weak D call: TRBD2 (5 bases). Trimming took 7 bases from V and 6 from J, leaving 11 bases between them. The V gene's germline CDR1 is SNHLY and CDR2 FYNNEI. The CDR3 spans 12 residues. In DNA form, the CDR3 reads TGTGCCAGCATGGGAGCATTGGATACGCAGTATTTT. This translates into CASMGALDTQYF.

V gene TRBV5-1 combines with J gene TRBJ2-5; TRBD2 agrees at 8 bases. Germline CDR1 SGHRS, CDR2 YFSETQ. This CDR3 has 16 residues. The ends lost 2 bases at V and 2 bases at J; junction bases unmatched: 8. The CDR3 region has the DNA TGCGCCAGCAGCTTCGGGGGGGCAGGTTGGCAAGAGACCCAGTACTTC. Protein sequence: CASSFGGAGWQETQYF.

The rearrangement links TRBV2 to TRBJ2-2, with 7 bases lining up with TRBD1. Germline V CDR1 and CDR2: SNHLY, FYNNEI. V gave up 6 bases and J gave up 8 bases; unmatched junction bases: 24. This CDR3 is 19 amino acids long. The CDR3 reads CASSTLGQTSTNTWGELFF. In nucleotides, the CDR3 is TGTGCCAGCAGCACACTGGGACAGACCTCGACAAACACGTGGGGGGAGCTGTTTTTT.

V and J are TRBV10-3 and TRBJ1-2; TRBD1 matches at 10 bases. V lost 4 bases to trimming and J lost 7 bases; unmatched junction nucleotides: 9. Germline V CDR1 and CDR2: ENHRY, SYGVKD. This CDR3 has 15 amino acids. The DNA for the CDR3 is TGTGCCATCAGTGCTCCCCGACAGGGGGCGGGTGGCTACACCTTC. This encodes CAISAPRQGAGGYTF.

A single count supports this clone. The V gene is TRBV5-4, the J gene TRBJ2-5; D gene ambiguous. V was clipped by 4 bases and J by 2 bases, with 3 bases between them. The germline CDR1 and CDR2 sequences are SGHNT and YYREEE (reference sequence). The CDR3 has 11 residues. Here the CDR3 DNA reads TGTGCCAGCAGCCCTCAAGAGACCCAGTACTTC. This sequence encodes CASSPQETQYF.

This rearrangement joins TRBV10-1 to TRBJ2-1; no clear D gene. V was cut by 4 bases and J by 3 bases, with 19 bases left in between. CDR1 WNHNN and CDR2 SYGVQD come from the germline V gene (reference sequence). This CDR3 is 17 amino acids long. In DNA, the CDR3 is TGCGCCAGCAGTGGGCCCCGGGCCGCCGAAGGCTACAATGAGCAGTTCTTC. This gives the protein CASSGPRAAEGYNEQFF.

The chain links TRBV28 to TRBJ2-1; D possibly corresponds to TRBD2 (5 bases). The CDR3 runs to 15 residues. Germline-derived CDR1 and CDR2 are MDHEN and SYDVKM. Trimming removed 6 bases from V and 5 bases from J, with 17 bases in between. CDR3 region: CASSPTGSANNEQFF. CDR3 DNA: TGTGCCAGCAGCCCTACGGGTAGCGCAAACAATGAGCAGTTCTTC.

The CDR3: CASSLDLLTELFF. The CDR3 bases are TGTGCCAGCAGCTTGGACCTGCTGACGGAACTGTTTTTT. V is TRBV5-4 and J is TRBJ1-4; D is unresolved. V lost 0 bases, J lost 12 bases, and 12 bases lay in between. Germline V gene data show CDR1 as SGHNT and CDR2 as YYREEE (reference sequence). The CDR3 has 13 amino acids.